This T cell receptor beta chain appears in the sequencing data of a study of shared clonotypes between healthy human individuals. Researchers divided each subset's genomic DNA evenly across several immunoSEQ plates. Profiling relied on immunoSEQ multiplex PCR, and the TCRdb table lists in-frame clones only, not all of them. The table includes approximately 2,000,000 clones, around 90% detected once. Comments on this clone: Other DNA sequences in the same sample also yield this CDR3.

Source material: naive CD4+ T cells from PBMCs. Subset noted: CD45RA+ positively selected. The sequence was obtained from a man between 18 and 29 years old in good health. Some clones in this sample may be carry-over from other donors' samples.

The DNA for the CDR3 is TGTGCCAGCAGCCAGGGGGGTGAGCAGTTCTTC. Translating it yields CASSQGGEQFF. The genes are TRBV7-3 and TRBJ2-1, with D possibly being TRBD1 (7 bases). Germline-derived CDR1 and CDR2 are SGHTA and FQGTGA. CDR3 length: 11 amino acids. The V end was cut by 5 bases, the J end by 9 bases, with 8 bases between. Filled out from reference TRBV7-3 and TRBJ2-1, the complete variable domain reads GAGVSQTPSNKVTEKGKYVELRCDPISGHTALYWYRQSLGQGPEFLIYFQGTGAADDSGLPNDRFFAVRPEGSVSTLKIQRTERGDSAVYLCASSQGGEQFFGPGTRLTVL.